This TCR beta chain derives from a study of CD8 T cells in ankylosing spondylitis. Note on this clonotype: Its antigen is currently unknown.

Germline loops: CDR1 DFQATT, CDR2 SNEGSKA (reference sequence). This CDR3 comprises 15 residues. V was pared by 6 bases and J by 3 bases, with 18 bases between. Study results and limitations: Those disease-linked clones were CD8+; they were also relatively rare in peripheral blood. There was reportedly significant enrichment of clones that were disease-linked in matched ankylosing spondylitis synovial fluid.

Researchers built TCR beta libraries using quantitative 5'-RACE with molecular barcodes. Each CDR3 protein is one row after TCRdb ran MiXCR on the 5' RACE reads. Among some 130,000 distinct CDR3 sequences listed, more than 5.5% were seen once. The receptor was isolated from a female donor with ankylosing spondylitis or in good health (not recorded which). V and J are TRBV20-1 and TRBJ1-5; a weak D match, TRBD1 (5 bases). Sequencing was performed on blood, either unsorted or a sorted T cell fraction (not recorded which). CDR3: CSASPGGALNQPQHF. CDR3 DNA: TGCAGTGCAAGCCCCGGTGGGGCGCTCAATCAGCCCCAGCATTTT.